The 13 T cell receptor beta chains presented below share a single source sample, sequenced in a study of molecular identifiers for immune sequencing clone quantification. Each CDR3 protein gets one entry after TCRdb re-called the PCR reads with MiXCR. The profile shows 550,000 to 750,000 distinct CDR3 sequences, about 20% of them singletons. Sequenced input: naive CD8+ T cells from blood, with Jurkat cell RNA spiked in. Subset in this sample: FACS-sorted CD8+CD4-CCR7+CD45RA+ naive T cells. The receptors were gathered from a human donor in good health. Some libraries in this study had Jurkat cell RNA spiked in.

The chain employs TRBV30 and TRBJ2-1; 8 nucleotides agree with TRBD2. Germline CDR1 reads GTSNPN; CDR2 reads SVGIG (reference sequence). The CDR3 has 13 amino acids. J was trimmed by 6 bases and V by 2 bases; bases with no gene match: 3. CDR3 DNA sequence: TGTGCCTGGAGTCCACTAGCGGTCAATGAGCAGTTCTTC. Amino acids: CAWSPLAVNEQFF.

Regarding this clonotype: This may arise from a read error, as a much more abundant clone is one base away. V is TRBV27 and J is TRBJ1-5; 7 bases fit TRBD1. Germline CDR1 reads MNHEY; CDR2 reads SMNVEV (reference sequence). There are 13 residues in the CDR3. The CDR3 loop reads CASSWTGTQSQHF. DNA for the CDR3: TGTGCCAGCAGTTGGACAGGAACTCAGTCCCAGCATTTT.

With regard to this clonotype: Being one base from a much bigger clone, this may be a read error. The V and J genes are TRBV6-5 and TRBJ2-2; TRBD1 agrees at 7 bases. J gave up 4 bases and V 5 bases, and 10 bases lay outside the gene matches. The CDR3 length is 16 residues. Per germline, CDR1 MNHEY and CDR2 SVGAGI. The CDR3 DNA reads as TGTGCCAGCAGTCTTGCTCGAAAGGGGGCCACCGGGGAGCTGTTTTTT. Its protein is CASSLARKGATGELFF.

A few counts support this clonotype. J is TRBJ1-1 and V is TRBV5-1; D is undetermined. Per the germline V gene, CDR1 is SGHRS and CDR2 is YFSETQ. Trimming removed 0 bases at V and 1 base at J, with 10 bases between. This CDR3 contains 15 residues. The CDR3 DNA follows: TGCGCCAGCAGCTTGGCCGCGGGGAGGAACACTGAAGCTTTCTTT. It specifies CASSLAAGRNTEAFF.

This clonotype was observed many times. The CDR3 protein is CASSLWEGPAAKNIQYF. The CDR3 DNA follows: TGTGCCAGCAGCTTATGGGAAGGGCCAGCGGCCAAAAACATTCAGTACTTC. V is TRBV7-2 and J is TRBJ2-4; D unclear. Between the trimmed V and J ends, which lost 2 bases and 1 base, there was a span of 15 bases. CDR1 is SGHTA and CDR2 is FQGNSA in the germline V gene. This CDR3 comprises 17 residues.

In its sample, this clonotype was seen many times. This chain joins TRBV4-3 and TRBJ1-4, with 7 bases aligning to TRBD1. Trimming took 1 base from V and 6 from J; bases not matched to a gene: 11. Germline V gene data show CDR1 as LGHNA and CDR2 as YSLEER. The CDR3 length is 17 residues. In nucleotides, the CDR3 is TGCGCCAGCAGCCAAGGAGCAGGGGGAAGTACTCATGAAAAACTGTTTTTT. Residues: CASSQGAGGSTHEKLFF.

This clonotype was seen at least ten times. The CDR3 reads CASSYSTPDNTEAFF. In nucleotides, the CDR3 is TGTGCCAGCAGTTACTCGACTCCGGATAACACTGAAGCTTTCTTT. This chain connects TRBV6-5 to TRBJ1-1; D not certain. CDR3 size: 15 residues. V was trimmed by 0 bases and J by 2 bases, leaving 10 bases between them. Germline values: CDR1 MNHEY, CDR2 SVGAGI.

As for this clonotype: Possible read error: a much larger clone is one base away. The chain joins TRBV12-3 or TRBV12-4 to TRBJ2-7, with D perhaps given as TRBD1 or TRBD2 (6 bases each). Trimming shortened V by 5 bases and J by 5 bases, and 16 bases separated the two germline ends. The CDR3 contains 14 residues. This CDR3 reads CASSLSGAGDEQYF. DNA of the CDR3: TGTGCCAGCAGTCTCTCGGGGGCGGGCGACGAGCAGTACTTC.

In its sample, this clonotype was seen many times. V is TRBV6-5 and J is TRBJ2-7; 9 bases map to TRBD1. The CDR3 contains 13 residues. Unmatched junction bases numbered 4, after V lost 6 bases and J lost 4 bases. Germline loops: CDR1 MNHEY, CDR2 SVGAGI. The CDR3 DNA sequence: TGTGCCAGCAGCTCGACAGGGGGGTACGAGCAGTACTTC. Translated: CASSSTGGYEQYF.

CDR3 residues: CASGLPGDYEQYF. Here the CDR3 DNA reads TGTGCCAGCGGACTACCGGGGGACTACGAGCAGTACTTC. The chain is built from TRBV28 and TRBJ2-7; tentative D call: TRBD2 (6 bases). CDR3 length: 13 amino acids. Trimming shortened V by 8 bases and J by 3 bases, and 14 bases separated the two germline ends. Germline V gene lookup returns CDR1 MDHEN and CDR2 SYDVKM.

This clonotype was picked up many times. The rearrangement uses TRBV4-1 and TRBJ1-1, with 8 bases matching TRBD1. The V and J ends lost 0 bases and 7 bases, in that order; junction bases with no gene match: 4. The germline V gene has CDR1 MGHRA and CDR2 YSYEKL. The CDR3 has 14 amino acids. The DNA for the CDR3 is TGCGCCAGCAGCCAAGATCCGGGACAGGTTGAAGCTTTCTTT. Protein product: CASSQDPGQVEAFF.

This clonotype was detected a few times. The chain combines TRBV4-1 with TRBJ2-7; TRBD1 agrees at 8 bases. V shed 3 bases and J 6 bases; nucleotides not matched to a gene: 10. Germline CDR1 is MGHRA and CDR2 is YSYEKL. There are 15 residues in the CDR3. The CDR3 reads CASSQPGTGQGEQYF. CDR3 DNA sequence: TGCGCCAGCAGCCAGCCCGGGACAGGCCAGGGCGAGCAGTACTTC.

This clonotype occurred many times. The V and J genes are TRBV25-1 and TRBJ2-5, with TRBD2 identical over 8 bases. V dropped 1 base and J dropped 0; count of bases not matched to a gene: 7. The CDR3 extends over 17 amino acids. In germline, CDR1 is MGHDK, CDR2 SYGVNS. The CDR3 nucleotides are TGTGCCAGCAGTGAATTATCGGCGGGAGGAAACCAAGAGACCCAGTACTTC. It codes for CASSELSAGGNQETQYF.